This T cell receptor (beta chain) was identified during a study of blood T cells in healthy people across ages. Through a sample-barcoded 5' primer and a J-beta primer mix, a second PCR was run for roughly 7 to 12 cycles. Using its own MiXCR run on the 5' RACE reads, TCRdb lists one record per CDR3 protein. The sample yields about 680,000 distinct CDR3 sequences, around 48% seen once. The clonotype originates from a woman aged 60-75 years in good health. Material for sequencing was blood.

CDR3 sequence (DNA): TGTGCCAGCAGCTGGACTGCTGGGGCCAACGTCCTGACTTTC. Protein product: CASSWTAGANVLTF. The chain combines TRBV7-2 with TRBJ2-6; tentatively, D is TRBD2 (5 bases). Germline assignment: CDR1 SGHTA and CDR2 FQGNSA. V dropped 4 bases and J dropped 2 bases, with 6 bases sitting between them. This CDR3 comprises 14 residues.